These T cell receptor beta chains were read from a single sample in a study of cytomegalovirus exposure and HLA in healthy donors. Profiled with immunoSEQ multiplex PCR; TCRdb holds only in-frame clones, not every one. The data contain about 98,000 clones, 87% of them seen just once; the ten biggest clones take up roughly 3.9%. Sequencing input: PBMCs. The receptors come from a woman aged 25-40 years in good health and CMV-seronegative. Each CDR3 is given with its conserved first and last residue. Fields, in order: V gene, J gene, D gene, clone size, CDR3 DNA, CDR3 protein. The D gene is left open where the match is weak. Clone size is stated in some rows and not others, as once, few, many or a class when expanded.

V gene: TRBV5-1; J gene: TRBJ1-2; D gene: NA; clone size: NA; CDR3 DNA: TGCGCCAGCAGCGGACAGCTGTCAAGAGGCTACACCTTC; CDR3 protein: CASSGQLSRGYTF
V gene: TRBV19; J gene: TRBJ2-2; D gene: NA; clone size: NA; CDR3 DNA: TGTGCCTCCGAGGACCCAGGGGCGCGTACCGGGGAGCTGTTTTTT; CDR3 protein: CASEDPGARTGELFF
V gene: TRBV7-2; J gene: TRBJ1-2; D gene: NA; clone size: NA; CDR3 DNA: TGTGCCAGCAGCCTAAGCGGCGGCCGCGGGGGCTACACCTTC; CDR3 protein: CASSLSGGRGGYTF
V gene: TRBV5-6; J gene: TRBJ2-3; D gene: NA; clone size: NA; CDR3 DNA: TGTGCCAGCAGCCGGGGAGGAGTCACAGATACGCAGTATTTT; CDR3 protein: CASSRGGVTDTQYF
V gene: TRBV19; J gene: TRBJ2-7; D gene: NA; clone size: NA; CDR3 DNA: TGTGCCAGTAGTATAGGGGCAGGGTCCTACGAGCAGTACTTC; CDR3 protein: CASSIGAGSYEQYF
V gene: TRBV12-5; J gene: TRBJ2-2; D gene: TRBD1; clone size: NA; CDR3 DNA: TGTGCTAGTGCCACATCTGGACAGGGAACCACCGGGGAGCTGTTTTTT; CDR3 protein: CASATSGQGTTGELFF
V gene: TRBV15; J gene: TRBJ1-6; D gene: TRBD1; clone size: NA; CDR3 DNA: TGTGCCACCAGCCTCCACGACAGGGTGGGACTGAATTCACCCCTCCACTTT; CDR3 protein: CATSLHDRVGLNSPLHF
V gene: TRBV7-2; J gene: TRBJ2-7; D gene: NA; clone size: few; CDR3 DNA: TGTGCCAGCAGCCCTAGCTTCGACGAGCAGTACTTC; CDR3 protein: CASSPSFDEQYF
V gene: TRBV27; J gene: TRBJ1-5; D gene: NA; clone size: NA; CDR3 DNA: TGTGCCAGCAGTTTCGGGGGTTGGGGGCCCCAGCATTTT; CDR3 protein: CASSFGGWGPQHF
V gene: TRBV9; J gene: TRBJ2-5; D gene: TRBD2; clone size: NA; CDR3 DNA: TGTGCCAGCAGCCCCGGGGGGAGGGAGACCCAGTACTTC; CDR3 protein: CASSPGGRETQYF
V gene: TRBV9; J gene: TRBJ2-1; D gene: TRBD2; clone size: once; CDR3 DNA: TGTGCCAGCAGCGTAGCGGGAGGGCGGGGGAATGAGCAGTTCTTC; CDR3 protein: CASSVAGGRGNEQFF
V gene: TRBV4-3; J gene: TRBJ2-7; D gene: NA; clone size: NA; CDR3 DNA: TGCGCCAGCAGCTCCTCGAGGGCAGGGGGGACAGAGCAGTACTTC; CDR3 protein: CASSSSRAGGTEQYF
V gene: TRBV7-9; J gene: TRBJ1-1; D gene: NA; clone size: NA; CDR3 DNA: TGTGCCAGCAGCTTAGCCGTAGCGCGAAGACCTGAAGCTTTCTTT; CDR3 protein: CASSLAVARRPEAFF
V gene: TRBV6-1; J gene: TRBJ1-2; D gene: NA; clone size: NA; CDR3 DNA: TGTGCCAGCAGTGACCAACCCACAGGGATACTCGGCTACACCTTC; CDR3 protein: CASSDQPTGILGYTF
V gene: TRBV10-3; J gene: TRBJ2-7; D gene: TRBD2; clone size: NA; CDR3 DNA: TGTGCCATCACGGGGGGGCGGCTGTACGAGCAGTACTTC; CDR3 protein: CAITGGRLYEQYF
V gene: TRBV10-1; J gene: TRBJ2-5; D gene: NA; clone size: NA; CDR3 DNA: TGCGCCAGCAGTGATACCCGGGCGGGAGAGACCCAGTACTTC; CDR3 protein: CASSDTRAGETQYF
V gene: TRBV2; J gene: TRBJ2-7; D gene: TRBD1; clone size: NA; CDR3 DNA: TGTGCCAGCAGAACCGGGACAGGGGGTAGTGGCGGCGAGCAGTACTTC; CDR3 protein: CASRTGTGGSGGEQYF
V gene: TRBV14; J gene: TRBJ1-2; D gene: NA; clone size: NA; CDR3 DNA: TGTGCCAGCAGCCAAGTAGGAGGGGCACAGGGCTACACCTTC; CDR3 protein: CASSQVGGAQGYTF
V gene: TRBV28; J gene: TRBJ1-2; D gene: NA; clone size: NA; CDR3 DNA: TGTGCCAGCAGTTTATCCGGGAAAGGAGATGGCTACACCTTC; CDR3 protein: CASSLSGKGDGYTF
V gene: TRBV7-9; J gene: TRBJ2-1; D gene: NA; clone size: NA; CDR3 DNA: TGTGCCAGCAGCTTCCTTCCCAAGGGGTTATACAATGAGCAGTTCTTC; CDR3 protein: CASSFLPKGLYNEQFF